Below, 30 T cell receptor beta chains from the same sample are listed, as sequenced in a study of human T cells and chemical hapten exposure. MiXCR was run by TCRdb on the RACE reads, yielding one entry per CDR3 protein. Of approximately 370,000 distinct CDR3 sequences listed, 5.5% are singletons. Stated time point: pre-sensitization, week 0. Treatment described: therapeutic diphenylcyclopropenone sensitization with weekly scalp DPC. The starting material was whole blood, obtained in connection with sensitization to the hapten diphenylcyclopropenone (DPC). The receptor set was obtained from a woman under 30 with alopecia areata. Some clones in this sample may be carry-over from other donors' samples.

V is TRBV7-3 and J is TRBJ2-2; TRBD1 might be the D (7 bases). Trimming pared 0 bases from V and 2 bases from J, leaving 10 bases between. This CDR3 region has 16 residues. Germline CDR1 and CDR2: SGHTA and FQGTGA. The CDR3 DNA reads TGTGCCAGCAGCTTAACCGGAGGGGGCAACACCGGGGAGCTGTTTTTT. Protein product: CASSLTGGGNTGELFF.

As concerns this clonotype: This sequence may be a read error, since a much larger clone differs from it by one base. The rearrangement links TRBV29-1 to TRBJ1-1, with D possibly being TRBD1 (6 bases). This CDR3 has 17 amino acids. The germline V gene encodes CDR1 SQVTM and CDR2 ANQGSEA. This CDR3 is CSVNGQSQIIMNTEALF. CDR3 DNA: TGCAGCGTTAACGGACAGTCTCAAATTATCATGAACACTGAAGCTTTGTTT. Drawing the rest from reference TRBV29-1 and TRBJ1-1, the complete variable domain is SAVISQKPSRDICQRGTSLTIQCQVDSQVTMMFWYRQQPGQSLTLIATANQGSEATYESGFVIDKFPISRPNLTFSTLTVSNMSPEDSSIYLCSVNGQSQIIMNTEALFGQGTRLTVV.

J is TRBJ2-2 and V is TRBV12-3 or TRBV12-4; TRBD1 is a possible D gene (7 bases). V dropped 4 bases and J dropped 3 bases, with 12 bases sitting between them. CDR3 size: 15 residues. The CDR3 nucleotides are TGTGCCAGCAGTTACGACAGGGAGGACACCGGGGAGCTGTTTTTT. Its translation: CASSYDREDTGELFF.

The sample holds a few counts of this clonotype. The rearrangement joins TRBV2 to TRBJ2-7; perhaps TRBD2 as D (5 bases). The CDR3 runs 15 residues. V was cut by 6 bases and J by 2 bases, with 17 bases left in between. Germline lookup yields CDR1 SNHLY and CDR2 FYNNEI. The CDR3 loop reads CASSPPGKGTYEQYF. The DNA for the CDR3 is TGTGCCAGCAGCCCCCCCGGGAAAGGGACCTACGAGCAGTACTTC.

This clonotype was detected a few times. This chain uses TRBV4-1 with TRBJ2-3, with no clear D. Trimming pared 2 bases from V and 1 base from J, leaving 7 bases between. The CDR3 spans 14 residues. Germline V gene lookup returns CDR1 MGHRA and CDR2 YSYEKL. The chain's CDR3 is CASSQMDGTDTQYF. In DNA, the CDR3 is TGCGCCAGCAGCCAAATGGACGGCACAGATACGCAGTATTTT.

This clonotype showed up many times. The chain carries TRBV7-4 and TRBJ1-4, with D perhaps TRBD1 (5 bases). This CDR3 is built from 14 residues. Germline lookup yields CDR1 SGHVT and CDR2 SQSDAQ. Deletions cut 5 bases from V and 8 bases from J, with 15 bases between. The CDR3 here is CASSVRMGPEKLFF. The CDR3 coding sequence is TGTGCCAGCAGCGTAAGGATGGGACCGGAAAAACTGTTTTTT.

The table lists this clonotype with many counts. The rearrangement joins TRBV2 to TRBJ2-1, with no clear D. V was cut by 8 bases and J by 0 bases, with 11 bases left in between. This CDR3 comprises 14 residues. The germline gives CDR1 SNHLY, CDR2 FYNNEI. CDR3 nucleotides: TGTGCCAGCCAAAAGGCGAGCTCCTACAATGAGCAGTTCTTC. This gives the protein CASQKASSYNEQFF.

In this sample, this clonotype turned up many times. This sequence joins TRBV9 and TRBJ2-7; 10 bases map to TRBD2. V shed 0 bases and J 6 bases; nucleotides not matched to a gene: 6. Germline assignment: CDR1 SGDLS and CDR2 YYNGEE. This CDR3 region has 15 residues. The CDR3 nucleotides read TGTGCCAGCAGCGTAGACAGCGGGGGGGCACTCGAGCAGTACTTC. Protein sequence: CASSVDSGGALEQYF.

This clonotype was counted ten times or more. V and J are TRBV27 and TRBJ1-3; unclear D gene. V lost 5 bases and J 4 bases, leaving 9 bases between the germline ends. The length of the CDR3 is 13 residues. Germline-derived CDR1 and CDR2 are MNHEY and SMNVEV (reference sequence). As DNA, the CDR3 is TGTGCCAGCAGTATGCTACAGGGAAACACCATATATTTT. Translating it yields CASSMLQGNTIYF.

This clonotype was recorded many times. The chain joins TRBV18 to TRBJ2-3; TRBD2 matches 10 bases. The V gene's germline CDR1 is KGHSH and CDR2 LQKENI. V lost 3 bases, J lost 5 bases, and 8 bases stayed unmatched. This CDR3 is built from 16 residues. The DNA for the CDR3 is TGTGCCAGCTCACCCTTATCAGCGGGGGGGCAAGATACGCAGTATTTT. This encodes CASSPLSAGGQDTQYF.

This clonotype showed up many times. This chain joins TRBV5-6 and TRBJ1-5; TRBD1 is a possible D gene (5 bases). The germline CDR1 and CDR2 sequences are SGHDT and YYEEEE. V was cut by 5 bases and J by 3 bases, with 9 bases left in between. The CDR3 extends over 13 amino acids. CDR3 loop: CASSRGNNQPQHF. CDR3 in DNA: TGTGCCAGCAGTCGGGGCAACAATCAGCCCCAGCATTTT.

Ten or more counts support this clonotype. The CDR3 here is CASGFSGGTTDTQYF. The CDR3 DNA follows: TGTGCTAGTGGTTTTAGCGGGGGGACCACAGATACGCAGTATTTT. This sequence joins TRBV12-5 and TRBJ2-3, with TRBD2 matching 10 bases. The V and J ends lost 3 bases and 2 bases, in that order; junction bases with no gene match: 2. Germline CDR1 is LGHNT and CDR2 is FRNRAP. CDR3 length: 15 residues.

About this clonotype itself: With a much larger clone just one base away, this may be a read error. The chain has TRBV11-2 and TRBJ2-1; TRBD2 might be the D (5 bases). CDR1 is SGHAT, CDR2 FQNNGV, per germline. Trimming pared 8 bases from V and 5 bases from J, leaving 16 bases between. The CDR3 is 14 residues long. The CDR3 bases are TGTGCCAGCGGCCTCGCCGGGGAGAACAATGAGCAGTTCTTC. It is translated as CASGLAGENNEQFF.

This clonotype was seen many times. The chain carries TRBV5-1 and TRBJ2-7, with 7 bases aligning to TRBD2. The CDR3 runs 15 residues. Germline loops: CDR1 SGHRS, CDR2 YFSETQ. The junction had 7 bases not matched to a gene; V was cut back by 2 bases and J by 2 bases. The CDR3 spells CASSFRAGTTYEQYF. CDR3 nucleotides: TGCGCCAGCAGCTTCCGAGCGGGGACTACCTACGAGCAGTACTTC.

This clonotype was seen ten or more times. The V gene is TRBV7-6, the J gene TRBJ1-1; D possibly corresponds to TRBD1 (5 bases). Trimming pared 7 bases from V and 10 bases from J, leaving 10 bases between. The CDR3 runs to 10 residues. CDR1 and CDR2 from the germline V gene are SGHVS and FNYEAQ. The DNA of the CDR3 is TGTGCCAGCACTCGAGGGGTAGCTTTCTTT. Translated, it gives CASTRGVAFF. The entire variable domain, with the rest obtained from reference TRBV7-6 and TRBJ1-1, is as follows: GAGVSQSPRYKVTKRGQDVALRCDPISGHVSLYWYRQALGQGPEFLTYFNYEAQQDKSGLPNDRFSAERPEGSISTLTIQRTEQRDSAMYRCASTRGVAFFGQGTRLTVV.

This clonotype came up a few times. The V gene is TRBV7-2, the J gene TRBJ1-4; D call uncertain. Between the trimmed V and J ends, which lost 2 bases and 15 bases, there was a span of 16 bases. In germline, CDR1 is SGHTA, CDR2 FQGNSA. This CDR3 comprises 13 residues. CDR3 DNA sequence: TGTGCCAGCAGCTTAAGATGGGGAAACGACTTGTTTTTT. Translation: CASSLRWGNDLFF. The complete variable domain, with remaining parts taken from reference TRBV7-2 and TRBJ1-4, reads GAGVSQSPSNKVTEKGKDVELRCDPISGHTALYWYRQSLGQGLEFLIYFQGNSAPDKSGLPSDRFSAERTGGSVSTLTIQRTQQEDSAVYLCASSLRWGNDLFFGSGTQLSVL.

The rearrangement joins TRBV2 to TRBJ1-2, with a possible D match to TRBD1 (5 bases). Between the trimmed V and J ends, which lost 5 bases and 8 bases, there was a span of 18 bases. This CDR3 has 14 residues. Germline V gene data show CDR1 as SNHLY and CDR2 as FYNNEI. As DNA, the CDR3 is TGTGCCAGCAGTATCGAGGGGCTGACTATGGGCTACACCTTC. It translates to CASSIEGLTMGYTF.

The rearrangement uses TRBV6-6 and TRBJ1-1, with D unclear. The V end lost 2 bases, the J end lost 6 bases, and 7 bases lay between the germline ends. Germline loops: CDR1 MNHNY, CDR2 SVGAGI (reference sequence). The CDR3 runs to 12 residues. CDR3 region: CASSYGSAEAFF. In nucleotides, the CDR3 is TGTGCCAGCAGTTACGGGAGCGCTGAAGCTTTCTTT.

V is TRBV28 and J is TRBJ1-5; D not certain. The CDR3 covers 11 residues. V lost 4 bases, J lost 6 bases, and 4 bases lay in between. From germline, CDR1 is MDHEN and CDR2 SYDVKM. CDR3 in DNA: TGTGCCAGCAGTTCGCGTCAGCCCCAGCATTTT. Translating gives CASSSRQPQHF. The full variable domain, rest sourced from reference TRBV28 and TRBJ1-5, is DVKVTQSSRYLVKRTGEKVFLECVQDMDHENMFWYRQDPGLGLRLIYFSYDVKMKEKGDIPEGYSVSREKKERFSLILESASTNQTSMYLCASSSRQPQHFGDGTRLSIL.

This clonotype was found many times. This sequence joins TRBV27 and TRBJ1-1, with TRBD1 matching 7 bases. The CDR3 runs 11 residues. Germline lookup yields CDR1 MNHEY and CDR2 SMNVEV (reference sequence). The ends lost 6 bases at V and 9 bases at J; junction bases unmatched: 4. CDR3 region: CASRTGLKAFF. The CDR3 bases are TGTGCCAGCAGGACAGGGCTTAAAGCTTTCTTT.

This chain connects TRBV28 to TRBJ1-2; no firm D call. CDR1 is MDHEN, CDR2 SYDVKM, per germline. The V gene lost 2 bases and the J gene lost 1 base, with 8 bases spanning the gap. The CDR3 loop spans 14 amino acids. The CDR3 DNA is TGTGCCAGCAGTTTACCCGGACGTAACTATGGCTACACCTTC. This translates into CASSLPGRNYGYTF.

This sequence joins TRBV4-1 and TRBJ2-3; perhaps TRBD2 as D (6 bases). The CDR3 consists of 16 residues. Trimming took off 0 bases at V and 0 bases at J, with 10 bases between the two ends. The germline V gene has CDR1 MGHRA and CDR2 YSYEKL. The CDR3 coding sequence is TGCGCCAGCAGCCAAGATTTAGCGGCTAGCACAGATACGCAGTATTTT. Translation: CASSQDLAASTDTQYF.

The rearrangement uses TRBV20-1 and TRBJ1-1; D not resolved. V was cut by 0 bases and J by 4 bases, with 9 bases left in between. CDR1 and CDR2 (germline): DFQATT, SNEGSKA (reference sequence). The CDR3 loop spans 13 amino acids. In DNA, the CDR3 is TGCAGTGCTAGAGATCTCGTAAGCACTGAAGCTTTCTTT. Amino acids: CSARDLVSTEAFF.

This clonotype showed up many times. The V and J genes are TRBV7-9 and TRBJ2-2; no clear D gene. Trimming cost V 5 bases and J 0 bases, with 19 bases left between them. The CDR3 runs 18 residues. In germline, CDR1 is SEHNR, CDR2 FQNEAQ (reference sequence). CDR3 DNA sequence: TGTGCCAGCAGCCCCCGATGGCAGCTAAATTCGAACACCGGGGAGCTGTTTTTT. It codes for CASSPRWQLNSNTGELFF.

This clonotype was counted between two and nine times. The V gene is TRBV12-3 or TRBV12-4, the J gene TRBJ2-5; weak D call: TRBD1 (5 bases). The CDR3 consists of 14 residues. Deletions cut 4 bases from V and 0 bases from J, with 9 bases between. The CDR3 protein is CASSSAGNQETQYF. Written as DNA, the CDR3 is TGTGCCAGCAGTTCCGCAGGGAACCAAGAGACCCAGTACTTC.

J is TRBJ1-3 and V is TRBV27, with 10 bases aligning to TRBD1. Trimming cost V 2 bases and J 2 bases; bases outside gene matches: 0. CDR3 length equals 15 residues. CDR1 and CDR2 from the germline V gene are MNHEY and SMNVEV (reference sequence). DNA of the CDR3: TGTGCCAGCAGTTTAGACAGGGGGCCTGGAAACACCATATATTTT. Amino acids: CASSLDRGPGNTIYF.

This clonotype was detected a few times. The chain is built from TRBV5-1 and TRBJ2-7; the D gene is possibly TRBD1 (6 bases). V lost 0 bases and J lost 6, with 10 bases in between. This CDR3 has 13 amino acids. Germline V lookup: CDR1 SGHRS, CDR2 YFSETQ. The CDR3 sequence is CASSLVEGGEQYF. In nucleotides, the CDR3 is TGCGCCAGCAGCTTGGTTGAAGGGGGCGAGCAGTACTTC.

The chain recombines TRBV15 with TRBJ1-2, with D hard to call. This CDR3 spans 17 amino acids. V was shortened by 1 base and J by 4 bases, with 19 bases between the two germline ends. Germline V gene sequence: CDR1 LNHNV, CDR2 YYDKDF (reference sequence). This CDR3 reads CATSRVQSINLGYGYTF. The CDR3, as DNA: TGTGCCACCAGCAGAGTCCAAAGCATAAATCTAGGCTATGGCTACACCTTC. Supplemented by reference TRBV15 and TRBJ1-2, the full variable domain reads DAMVIQNPRYQVTQFGKPVTLSCSQTLNHNVMYWYQQKSSQAPKLLFHYYDKDFNNEADTPDNFQSRRPNTSFCFLDIRSPGLGDTAMYLCATSRVQSINLGYGYTFGSGTRLTVV.

The chain joins TRBV3-1 to TRBJ2-7; tentatively, D is TRBD2 (5 bases). Germline V gene data show CDR1 as LGHDT and CDR2 as YNNKEL (reference sequence). V was clipped by 0 bases and J by 4 bases, with 7 bases between them. The CDR3 sequence is 13 residues long. Here the CDR3 reads CASSQDGRYEQYF. The CDR3 DNA reads as TGTGCCAGCAGCCAAGATGGGAGATACGAGCAGTACTTC.

This clonotype was seen only a few times. The chain recombines TRBV29-1 with TRBJ2-7; a possible D gene is TRBD2 (6 bases). Trimming shortened V by 4 bases and J by 3 bases, and 16 bases separated the two germline ends. CDR3 length equals 14 residues. CDR1 is SQVTM, CDR2 ANQGSEA, per germline. The CDR3 coding sequence is TGCAGCGTTGTACTGTCGGGACTGATCTACGAGCAGTACTTC. Protein: CSVVLSGLIYEQYF.